This T cell receptor (beta chain) came from a study of T cells expressing NK-cell markers. Broader study findings: Uncertainty persisted over the HCMV specificity of expanded NKG2C+ T cell clones.

Of note for this clonotype: The antigen is not known.

TCRdb re-called the 5' RACE reads, yielding one record per CDR3 amino acid sequence without DNA. Its clone listing holds about 260,000 distinct CDR3 sequences. This CDR3 has 15 residues. CDR1 is SGHTA, CDR2 FQGNSA, per germline. The chain links TRBV7-2 to TRBJ1-5; the D call from TCRdb, TRBD1, cannot be confirmed without DNA. Sequencing input: blood T cells: a sorted CD56 or NKG2C T cell subset, CD4+ or CD8+ T cells, or bulk PBMC T cells (not recorded which). The clonotype was recovered from a woman aged 18 to 75 in good health. CDR3: CASSSGGGRNQPQHF.